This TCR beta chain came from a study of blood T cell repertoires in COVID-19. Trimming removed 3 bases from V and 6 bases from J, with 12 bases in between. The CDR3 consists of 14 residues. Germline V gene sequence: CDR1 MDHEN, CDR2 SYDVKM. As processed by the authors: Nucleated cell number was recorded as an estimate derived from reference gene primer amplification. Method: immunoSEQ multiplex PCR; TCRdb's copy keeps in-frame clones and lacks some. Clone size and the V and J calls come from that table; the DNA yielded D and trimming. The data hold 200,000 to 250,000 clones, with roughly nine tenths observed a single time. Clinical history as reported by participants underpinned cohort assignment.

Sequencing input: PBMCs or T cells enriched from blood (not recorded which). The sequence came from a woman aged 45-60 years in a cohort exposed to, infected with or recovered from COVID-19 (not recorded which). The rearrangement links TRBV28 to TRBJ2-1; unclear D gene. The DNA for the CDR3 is TGTGCCAGCAGTTTCATACCTAGGTCCAATGAGCAGTTCTTC. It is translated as CASSFIPRSNEQFF. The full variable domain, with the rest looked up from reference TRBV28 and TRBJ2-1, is DVKVTQSSRYLVKRTGEKVFLECVQDMDHENMFWYRQDPGLGLRLIYFSYDVKMKEKGDIPEGYSVSREKKERFSLILESASTNQTSMYLCASSFIPRSNEQFFGPGTRLTVL.